What follows are 24 T cell receptor beta chains derived from one specimen sequenced in a study of cytomegalovirus exposure and HLA in healthy donors. Libraries were prepared by immunoSEQ multiplex PCR; TCRdb keeps only in-frame clonotypes and omits some of them. The sample carries about 110,000 clones, approximately 94% recorded once. What was sequenced was PBMCs. All receptors derive from a woman aged 18-29 years in good health and CMV-seronegative.

The V call is TRBV5-8, the J call TRBJ1-5; D possibly corresponds to TRBD1 (5 bases). The germline V gene has CDR1 SGHTS and CDR2 YDEGEE. The CDR3 length is 14 residues. Trimming took off 0 bases at V and 6 bases at J, with 10 bases between the two ends. The CDR3 protein is CASSLGQGVQPQHF. The CDR3 DNA is TGTGCCAGCAGCTTGGGTCAGGGTGTTCAGCCCCAGCATTTT.

The chain recombines TRBV6-5 with TRBJ2-7, with 7 bases lining up with TRBD2. Germline V CDR1 and CDR2: MNHEY, SVGAGI. V trimming: 6 bases; J trimming: 0 bases; junction bases outside the gene matches: 5. The CDR3 loop spans 14 amino acids. The CDR3 loop reads CASRAGRSSYEQYF. The CDR3 nucleotides read TGTGCCAGCAGAGCGGGACGGAGCTCCTACGAGCAGTACTTC.

The V call is TRBV7-6, the J call TRBJ2-7; 8 bases are a match to TRBD1. Germline trimming cut 1 base from V and 6 bases from J; bases unmatched to any gene: 2. CDR3 length equals 13 residues. In germline, CDR1 is SGHVS, CDR2 FNYEAQ. The CDR3 DNA follows: TGTGCCAGCAGCTTAGGGACAGGGAGCGAGCAGTACTTC. Translation gives CASSLGTGSEQYF.

The V gene is TRBV5-1, the J gene TRBJ1-2, with 8 bases that match TRBD1. The CDR3 sequence is 13 residues long. From germline, CDR1 is SGHRS and CDR2 YFSETQ. V was pared by 3 bases and J by 2 bases, with 0 bases of the junction left unmatched. The CDR3 DNA sequence: TGCGCCAGCAGCTGGGACAGGAACTATGGCTACACCTTC. This gives the protein CASSWDRNYGYTF. Supplemented by reference TRBV5-1 and TRBJ1-2, the full variable domain reads KAGVTQTPRYLIKTRGQQVTLSCSPISGHRSVSWYQQTPGQGLQFLFEYFSETQRNKGNFPGRFSGRQFSNSRSEMNVSTLELGDSALYLCASSWDRNYGYTFGSGTRLTVV.

The rearrangement uses TRBV28 and TRBJ1-5, with 7 bases lining up with TRBD1. The germline V gene has CDR1 MDHEN and CDR2 SYDVKM. This CDR3 is built from 14 residues. Trimming at V came to 5 bases and at J to 9 bases, leaving 10 bases not matched to a gene. The chain's CDR3 is CASSAMVGGLPQHF. The DNA for the CDR3 is TGTGCCAGCAGTGCCATGGTAGGGGGCTTGCCCCAGCATTTT.

The chain employs TRBV28 and TRBJ1-6, with TRBD1 matching over 9 bases. With 2 bases clipped from V and 19 bases from J, the junction kept 3 bases outside the gene matches. This CDR3 spans 11 amino acids. Per the germline V gene, CDR1 is MDHEN and CDR2 is SYDVKM. Here the CDR3 reads CASSLRDRVHF. CDR3 sequence (DNA): TGTGCCAGCAGTTTACGGGACAGGGTACACTTT.

V usage is TRBV7-9 and J usage is TRBJ2-3, with 9 nucleotides matching TRBD1. CDR3 length: 17 residues. With V trimmed by 2 bases and J by 0 bases, 6 bases remained unmatched. Germline CDR1 and CDR2: SEHNR and FQNEAQ (reference sequence). The CDR3 loop is CASSLPRDRESTDTQYF. Written as DNA, the CDR3 is TGTGCCAGCAGCTTACCCCGGGACAGGGAAAGCACAGATACGCAGTATTTT.

The chain links TRBV15 to TRBJ2-5; TRBD2 might be the D (6 bases). The CDR3 is made up of 17 amino acids. V lost 5 bases, J lost 5 bases, and 24 bases lay in between. Germline V gene lookup returns CDR1 LNHNV and CDR2 YYDKDF (reference sequence). CDR3 bases: TGTGCCACCAGCGGCACCCTGCGCGGGGCGACTGGGGAGACCCAGTACTTC. It yields the protein CATSGTLRGATGETQYF.

The CDR3 nucleotides read TGCGCCAGCAGCTTGGGGTCTAGCGGGGGGGCCGGAGATACGCAGTATTTT. This sequence encodes CASSLGSSGGAGDTQYF. The rearrangement uses TRBV5-1 and TRBJ2-3; 12 positions agree with TRBD2. CDR1 is SGHRS, CDR2 YFSETQ, per germline. The V segment lost 0 bases and the J segment 5 bases; nucleotides outside the gene matches: 7. There are 17 residues in the CDR3.

The chain employs TRBV7-9 and TRBJ2-2; weak D call: TRBD2 (6 bases). The germline V gene encodes CDR1 SEHNR and CDR2 FQNEAQ (reference sequence). Trimming pared 1 base from V and 5 bases from J, leaving 8 bases between. This CDR3 has 14 residues. CDR3 sequence (DNA): TGTGCCAGCAGCTTAGTCGGGGGTACCGGGGAGCTGTTTTTT. Translation gives CASSLVGGTGELFF.

V and J are TRBV4-1 and TRBJ2-6; D unresolved. The V end was cut by 2 bases, the J end by 0 bases, with 5 bases between. The germline V gene has CDR1 MGHRA and CDR2 YSYEKL. This CDR3 has 15 residues. DNA for the CDR3: TGCGCCAGCAGCCAAAGCCCCTCTGGGGCCAACGTCCTGACTTTC. Translation: CASSQSPSGANVLTF.

The rearrangement links TRBV28 to TRBJ2-5; 7 bases line up with TRBD1. The V and J ends lost 5 bases and 2 bases, in that order; junction bases with no gene match: 11. From germline, CDR1 is MDHEN and CDR2 SYDVKM. This CDR3 comprises 16 residues. CDR3 sequence (DNA): TGTGCCAGCAGTCCCCACCTTGGGACAGATCAAGAGACCCAGTACTTC. Translated: CASSPHLGTDQETQYF. Full variable domain (outside the CDR3, taken from reference TRBV28 and TRBJ2-5): DVKVTQSSRYLVKRTGEKVFLECVQDMDHENMFWYRQDPGLGLRLIYFSYDVKMKEKGDIPEGYSVSREKKERFSLILESASTNQTSMYLCASSPHLGTDQETQYFGPGTRLLVL.

The chain has TRBV18 and TRBJ1-3; no definite D call. Per the germline V gene, CDR1 is KGHSH and CDR2 is LQKENI. With 3 bases removed from V and 4 bases from J, the gap between germline ends came to 13 bases. The CDR3 totals 15 residues. CDR3 bases: TGTGCCAGCTCACCTCCATCGTTACGGGGAAACACCATATATTTT. Encoded protein: CASSPPSLRGNTIYF.

The J gene is TRBJ2-7, the V gene TRBV28; 10 bases match TRBD1. This CDR3 contains 16 residues. Germline loops: CDR1 MDHEN, CDR2 SYDVKM. After removal of 5 bases from V and 4 bases from J, the junction contained 11 bases not matched to a gene. CDR3 protein: CASSLGQGIRKYEQYF. The CDR3 DNA reads as TGTGCCAGCAGTCTGGGACAGGGGATTCGTAAGTACGAGCAGTACTTC. Drawing the rest from reference TRBV28 and TRBJ2-7, the complete variable domain is DVKVTQSSRYLVKRTGEKVFLECVQDMDHENMFWYRQDPGLGLRLIYFSYDVKMKEKGDIPEGYSVSREKKERFSLILESASTNQTSMYLCASSLGQGIRKYEQYFGPGTRLTVT.

The V call is TRBV7-9, the J call TRBJ1-1, with D unclear. Germline V gene data show CDR1 as SEHNR and CDR2 as FQNEAQ (reference sequence). Deletions cut 3 bases from V and 2 bases from J, with 10 bases between. This CDR3 region has 14 residues. This CDR3 is CASSLAGINTEAFF. The DNA for the CDR3 is TGTGCCAGCAGCTTGGCAGGAATAAACACTGAAGCTTTCTTT.

This chain connects TRBV5-4 to TRBJ1-2, with 7 bases that match TRBD1. Trimming at V came to 4 bases and at J to 10 bases, leaving 10 bases not matched to a gene. Per the germline V gene, CDR1 is SGHNT and CDR2 is YYREEE (reference sequence). The CDR3 runs 13 residues. CDR3 DNA sequence: TGTGCCAGCAGCCACCGACAGGGCGTCGACTACACCTTC. This sequence encodes CASSHRQGVDYTF.

The chain uses TRBV4-2 and TRBJ2-1; TRBD2 aligns across 7 bases. The V segment lost 6 bases and the J segment 5 bases; nucleotides outside the gene matches: 13. CDR3 length equals 16 residues. Germline V gene sequence: CDR1 LGHNA, CDR2 YNFKEQ. CDR3 loop: CASSRPGTTLNNEQFF. CDR3 DNA sequence: TGTGCCAGCAGTCGTCCAGGGACTACCCTAAACAATGAGCAGTTCTTC.

This chain links TRBV10-3 with TRBJ1-2, with a tentative D call TRBD1 (5 bases). This CDR3 region has 12 residues. V was trimmed by 6 bases and J by 9 bases, leaving 14 bases between them. Germline values: CDR1 ENHRY, CDR2 SYGVKD. The CDR3 DNA is TGTGCCATCAGGTCCCAGGGAGGAAGCTACACCTTC. Translation gives CAIRSQGGSYTF.

DNA of the CDR3: TGTGCCGTCCCGGGACAGGGGCTAGAGGCGGGGTGGGCAGATACGCAGTATTTT. Its translation is CAVPGQGLEAGWADTQYF. The V gene is TRBV30, the J gene TRBJ2-3, with 10 bases matching TRBD1. Germline CDR1 is GTSNPN and CDR2 is SVGIG (reference sequence). This CDR3 is 18 amino acids long. The J segment lost 4 bases and the V segment lost 8 bases, leaving 21 bases of the junction unmatched.

The chain uses TRBV9 and TRBJ2-6, with 9 bases lining up with TRBD1. In germline, CDR1 is SGDLS, CDR2 YYNGEE. Losses at the gene ends were 4 bases for V and 3 bases for J; bases not matched to a gene: 8. This CDR3 contains 17 residues. CDR3 DNA sequence: TGTGCCAGCAGCATTACAGGGGGCGTGGGTGGGGCCAACGTCCTGACTTTC. Its translation is CASSITGGVGGANVLTF.

Remarks on this clone: A junction boundary mismatches the germline segment, possibly from a read error. The chain has TRBV2 and TRBJ1-5; a weak D match, TRBD1 (5 bases). The CDR3 runs to 15 residues. CDR1 is SNHLY and CDR2 is FYNNEI in the germline V gene. In DNA, the CDR3 is TGTGCCAGCAGCGAAGTTGGGGGGGTCAATCAGCCCCAGCATTTT. Its protein product is CASSEVGGVNQPQHF.

This sequence joins TRBV7-3 and TRBJ1-2; TRBD1 matches 9 bases. Germline assignment: CDR1 SGHTA and CDR2 FQGTGA. The J segment lost 0 bases and the V segment lost 5 bases, leaving 13 bases of the junction unmatched. This CDR3 comprises 18 residues. The CDR3 DNA reads TGTGCCAGCAGCCCATGGGGACAGGGCAGAAACCCTAACTATGGCTACACCTTC. Encoded protein: CASSPWGQGRNPNYGYTF. The complete variable domain, with remaining parts taken from reference TRBV7-3 and TRBJ1-2, reads GAGVSQTPSNKVTEKGKYVELRCDPISGHTALYWYRQSLGQGPEFLIYFQGTGAADDSGLPNDRFFAVRPEGSVSTLKIQRTERGDSAVYLCASSPWGQGRNPNYGYTFGSGTRLTVV.

V gene TRBV7-3 combines with J gene TRBJ2-3; tentatively, D is TRBD2 (6 bases). Trimming cost V 2 bases and J 0 bases, with 9 bases left between them. Per germline, CDR1 SGHTA and CDR2 FQGTGA. There are 15 residues in the CDR3. The chain's CDR3 is CASSLFGGSTDTQYF. CDR3 nucleotides: TGTGCCAGCAGCTTATTTGGGGGGAGCACAGATACGCAGTATTTT.

The J gene is TRBJ2-1, the V gene TRBV9, with 10 bases matching TRBD2. The CDR3 sequence is 15 residues long. Germline values: CDR1 SGDLS, CDR2 YYNGEE. The J segment lost 3 bases and the V segment lost 4 bases, leaving 4 bases of the junction unmatched. CDR3 amino acids: CASSSQRGGYNEQFF. The DNA for the CDR3 is TGTGCCAGCAGCTCGCAGCGGGGGGGCTACAATGAGCAGTTCTTC.